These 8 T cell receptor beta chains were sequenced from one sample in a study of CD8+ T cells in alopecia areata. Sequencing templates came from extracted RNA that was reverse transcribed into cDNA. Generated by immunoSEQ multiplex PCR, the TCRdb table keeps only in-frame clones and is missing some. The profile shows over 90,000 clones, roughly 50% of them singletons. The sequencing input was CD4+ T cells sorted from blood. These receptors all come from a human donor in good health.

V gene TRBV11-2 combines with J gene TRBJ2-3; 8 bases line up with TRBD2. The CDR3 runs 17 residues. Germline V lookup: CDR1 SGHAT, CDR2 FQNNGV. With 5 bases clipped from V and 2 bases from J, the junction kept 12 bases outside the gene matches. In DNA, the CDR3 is TGTGCCAGCAGCCGGACTAGCACCCTACTCTACACAGATACGCAGTATTTT. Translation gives CASSRTSTLLYTDTQYF.

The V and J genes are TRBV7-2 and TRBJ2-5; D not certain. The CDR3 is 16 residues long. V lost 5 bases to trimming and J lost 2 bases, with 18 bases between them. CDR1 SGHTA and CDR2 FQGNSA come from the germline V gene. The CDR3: CASSPFGMGQQETQYF. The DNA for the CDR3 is TGTGCCAGCAGCCCTTTTGGGATGGGTCAGCAAGAGACCCAGTACTTC. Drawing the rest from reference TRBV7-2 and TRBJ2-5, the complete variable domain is GAGVSQSPSNKVTEKGKDVELRCDPISGHTALYWYRQSLGQGLEFLIYFQGNSAPDKSGLPSDRFSAERTGGSVSTLTIQRTQQEDSAVYLCASSPFGMGQQETQYFGPGTRLLVL.

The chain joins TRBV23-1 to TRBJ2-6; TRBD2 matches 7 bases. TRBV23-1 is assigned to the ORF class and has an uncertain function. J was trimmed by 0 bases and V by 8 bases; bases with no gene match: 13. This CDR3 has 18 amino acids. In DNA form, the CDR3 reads TGCGCCAGCGGAGCGGGGTACACCTCCAACTCTGGGGCCAACGTCCTGACTTTC. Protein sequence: CASGAGYTSNSGANVLTF.

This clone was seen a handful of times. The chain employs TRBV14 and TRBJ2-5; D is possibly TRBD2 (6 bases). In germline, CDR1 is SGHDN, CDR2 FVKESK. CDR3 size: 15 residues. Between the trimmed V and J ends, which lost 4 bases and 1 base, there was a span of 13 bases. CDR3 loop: CASSPRAGFQETQYF. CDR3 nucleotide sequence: TGTGCCAGCAGCCCCCGCGCGGGGTTCCAAGAGACCCAGTACTTC.

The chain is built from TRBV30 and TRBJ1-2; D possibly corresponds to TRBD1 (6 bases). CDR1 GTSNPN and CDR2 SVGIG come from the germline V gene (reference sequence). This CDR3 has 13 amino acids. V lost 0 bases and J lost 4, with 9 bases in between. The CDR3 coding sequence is TGTGCCTGGAGTGTAGTCAGGGGCTATGGCTACACCTTC. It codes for CAWSVVRGYGYTF. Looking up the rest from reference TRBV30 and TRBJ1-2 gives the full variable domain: SQTIHQWPATLVQPVGSPLSLECTVEGTSNPNLYWYRQAAGRGLQLLFYSVGIGQISSEVPQNLSASRPQDRQFILSSKKLLLSDSGFYLCAWSVVRGYGYTFGSGTRLTVV.

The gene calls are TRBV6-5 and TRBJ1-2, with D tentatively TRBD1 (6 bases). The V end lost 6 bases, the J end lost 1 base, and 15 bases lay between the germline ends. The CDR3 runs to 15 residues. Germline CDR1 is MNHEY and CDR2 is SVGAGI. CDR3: CASRVRGPINYGYTF. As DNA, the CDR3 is TGTGCCAGCAGAGTCAGGGGACCCATTAACTATGGCTACACCTTC.

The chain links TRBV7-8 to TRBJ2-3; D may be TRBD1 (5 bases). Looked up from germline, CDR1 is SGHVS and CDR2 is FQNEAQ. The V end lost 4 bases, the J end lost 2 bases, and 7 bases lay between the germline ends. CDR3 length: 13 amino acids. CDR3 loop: CASSWGYTDTQYF. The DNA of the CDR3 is TGTGCCAGCAGCTGGGGCTACACAGATACGCAGTATTTT.

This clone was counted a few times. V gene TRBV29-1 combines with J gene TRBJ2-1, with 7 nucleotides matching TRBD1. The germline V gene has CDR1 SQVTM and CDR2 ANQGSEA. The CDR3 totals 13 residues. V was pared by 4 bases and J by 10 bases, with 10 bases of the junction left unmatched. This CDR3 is CSVVRSGGGEQFF. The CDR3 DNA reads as TGCAGCGTTGTAAGGTCAGGGGGTGGCGAGCAGTTCTTC.